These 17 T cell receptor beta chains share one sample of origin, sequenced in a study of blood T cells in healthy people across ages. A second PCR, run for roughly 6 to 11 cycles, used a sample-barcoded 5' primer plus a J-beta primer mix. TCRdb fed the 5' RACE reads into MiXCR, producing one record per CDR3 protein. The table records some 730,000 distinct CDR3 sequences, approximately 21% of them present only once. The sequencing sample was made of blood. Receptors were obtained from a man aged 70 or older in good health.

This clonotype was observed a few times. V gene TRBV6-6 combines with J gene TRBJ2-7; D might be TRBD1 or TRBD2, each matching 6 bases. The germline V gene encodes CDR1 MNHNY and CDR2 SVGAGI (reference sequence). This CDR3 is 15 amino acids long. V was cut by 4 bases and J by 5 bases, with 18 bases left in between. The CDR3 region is CASSSIQGQRDEQYF. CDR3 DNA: TGTGCCAGCAGTTCAATCCAGGGGCAGCGGGACGAGCAGTACTTC.

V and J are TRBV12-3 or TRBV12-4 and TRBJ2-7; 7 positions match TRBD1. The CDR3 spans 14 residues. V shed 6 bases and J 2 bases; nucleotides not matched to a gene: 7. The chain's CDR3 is CASRIGRGTYEQYF. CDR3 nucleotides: TGTGCCAGCAGGATTGGCAGGGGGACCTACGAGCAGTACTTC.

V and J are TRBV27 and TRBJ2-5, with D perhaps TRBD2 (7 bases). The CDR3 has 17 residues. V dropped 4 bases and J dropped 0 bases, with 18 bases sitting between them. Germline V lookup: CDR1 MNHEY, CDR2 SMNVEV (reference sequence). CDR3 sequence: CASSSPRKGGNQETQYF. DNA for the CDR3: TGTGCCAGCAGTTCCCCTAGGAAGGGGGGGAACCAAGAGACCCAGTACTTC.

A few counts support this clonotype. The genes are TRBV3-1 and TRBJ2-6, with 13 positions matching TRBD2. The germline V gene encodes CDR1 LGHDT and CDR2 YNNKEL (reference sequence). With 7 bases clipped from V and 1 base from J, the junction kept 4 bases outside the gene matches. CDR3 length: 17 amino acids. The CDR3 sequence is CASTTSGRVSGANVLTF. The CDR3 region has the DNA TGTGCCAGCACCACTAGCGGGAGGGTATCTGGGGCCAACGTCCTGACTTTC. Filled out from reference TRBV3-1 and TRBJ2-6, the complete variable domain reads DTAVSQTPKYLVTQMGNDKSIKCEQNLGHDTMYWYKQDSKKFLKIMFSYNNKELIINETVPNRFSPKSPDKAHLNLHINSLELGDSAVYFCASTTSGRVSGANVLTFGAGSRLTVL.

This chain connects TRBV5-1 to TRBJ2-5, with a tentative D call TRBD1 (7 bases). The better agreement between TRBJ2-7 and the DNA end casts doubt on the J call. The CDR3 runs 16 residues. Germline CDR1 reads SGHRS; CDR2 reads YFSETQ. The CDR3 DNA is TGCGCCAGCAGCATGCGGGACAGCCATATATCCTACGAGCAGTACTTC. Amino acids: CASSMRDSHISYEQYF.

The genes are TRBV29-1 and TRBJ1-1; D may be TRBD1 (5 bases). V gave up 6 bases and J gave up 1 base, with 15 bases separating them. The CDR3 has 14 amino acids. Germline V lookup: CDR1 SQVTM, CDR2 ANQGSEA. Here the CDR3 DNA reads TGCAGCGTAGCGATGGGGGGTGGGAACACTGAAGCTTTCTTT. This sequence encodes CSVAMGGGNTEAFF. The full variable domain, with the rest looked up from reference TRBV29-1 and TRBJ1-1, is SAVISQKPSRDICQRGTSLTIQCQVDSQVTMMFWYRQQPGQSLTLIATANQGSEATYESGFVIDKFPISRPNLTFSTLTVSNMSPEDSSIYLCSVAMGGGNTEAFFGQGTRLTVV.

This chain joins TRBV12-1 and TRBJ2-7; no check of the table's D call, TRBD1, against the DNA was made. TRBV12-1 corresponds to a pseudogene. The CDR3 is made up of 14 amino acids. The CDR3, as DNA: TGTGCCAGCAGTGAAATGAGGCAGGGCGCCGAGCAGTACTTC. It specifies CASSEMRQGAEQYF.

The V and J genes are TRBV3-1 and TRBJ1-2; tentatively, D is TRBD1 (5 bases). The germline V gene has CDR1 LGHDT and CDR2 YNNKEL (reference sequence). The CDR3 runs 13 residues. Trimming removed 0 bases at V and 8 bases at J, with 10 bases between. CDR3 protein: CASSQERGGGYTF. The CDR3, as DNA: TGTGCCAGCAGCCAAGAGAGGGGCGGGGGCTACACCTTC.

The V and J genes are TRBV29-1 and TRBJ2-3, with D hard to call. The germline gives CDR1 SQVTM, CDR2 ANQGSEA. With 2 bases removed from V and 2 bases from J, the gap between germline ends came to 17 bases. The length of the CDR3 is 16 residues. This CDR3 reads CSVERQGRPATDTQYF. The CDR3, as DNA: TGCAGCGTTGAAAGGCAAGGGCGTCCGGCCACAGATACGCAGTATTTT.

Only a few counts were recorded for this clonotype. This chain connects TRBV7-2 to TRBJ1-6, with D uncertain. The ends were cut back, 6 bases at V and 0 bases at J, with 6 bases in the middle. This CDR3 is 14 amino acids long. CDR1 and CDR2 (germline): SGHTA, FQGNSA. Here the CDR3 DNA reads TGTGCCAGCAGAGCAGACTCCTATAATTCACCCCTCCACTTT. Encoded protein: CASRADSYNSPLHF.

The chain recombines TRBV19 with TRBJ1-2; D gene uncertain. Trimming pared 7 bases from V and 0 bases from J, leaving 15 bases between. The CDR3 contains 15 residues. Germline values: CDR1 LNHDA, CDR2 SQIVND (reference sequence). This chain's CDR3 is CASKLTVNTNYGYTF. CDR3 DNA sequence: TGTGCCAGTAAGCTTACGGTGAATACTAACTATGGCTACACCTTC. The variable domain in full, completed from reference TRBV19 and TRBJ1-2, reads DGGITQSPKYLFRKEGQNVTLSCEQNLNHDAMYWYRQDPGQGLRLIYYSQIVNDFQKGDIAEGYSVSREKKESFPLTVTSAQKNPTAFYLCASKLTVNTNYGYTFGSGTRLTVV.

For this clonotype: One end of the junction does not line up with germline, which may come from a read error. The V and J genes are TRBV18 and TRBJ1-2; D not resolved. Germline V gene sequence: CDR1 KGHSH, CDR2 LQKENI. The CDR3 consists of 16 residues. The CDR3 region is CASSPGKAAYNYGYTF. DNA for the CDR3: TGCGCCAGCTCACCTGGGAAGGCCGCCTATAACTATGGCTACACCTTC.

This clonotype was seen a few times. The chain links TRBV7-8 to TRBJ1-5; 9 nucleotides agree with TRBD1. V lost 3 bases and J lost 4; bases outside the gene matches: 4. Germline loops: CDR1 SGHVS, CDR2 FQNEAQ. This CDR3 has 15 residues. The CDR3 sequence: CASSLRQGDNQPQHF. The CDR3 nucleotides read TGTGCCAGCAGCTTGAGACAGGGGGATAATCAGCCCCAGCATTTT.

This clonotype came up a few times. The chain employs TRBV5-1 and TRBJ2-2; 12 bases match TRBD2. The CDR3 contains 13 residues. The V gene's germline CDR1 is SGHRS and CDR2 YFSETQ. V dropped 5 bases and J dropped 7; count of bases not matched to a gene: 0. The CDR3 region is CASRTSGSGELFF. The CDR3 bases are TGCGCCAGCAGGACTAGCGGGAGCGGGGAGCTGTTTTTT.

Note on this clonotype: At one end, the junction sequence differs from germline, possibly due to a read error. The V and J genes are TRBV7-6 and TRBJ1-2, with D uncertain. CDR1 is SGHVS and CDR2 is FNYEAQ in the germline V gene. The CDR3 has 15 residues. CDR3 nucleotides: TGTGCCAGCAGCTTAGGGCGGGCAAGGAGCTATGGCCACACCTTC. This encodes CASSLGRARSYGHTF.

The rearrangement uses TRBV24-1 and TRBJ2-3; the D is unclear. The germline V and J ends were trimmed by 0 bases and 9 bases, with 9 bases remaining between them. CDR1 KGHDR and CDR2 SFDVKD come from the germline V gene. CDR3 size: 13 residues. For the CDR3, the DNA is TGTGCCACCAGTGATTTGAGCTGGGGAACGCAGTATTTT. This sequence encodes CATSDLSWGTQYF.

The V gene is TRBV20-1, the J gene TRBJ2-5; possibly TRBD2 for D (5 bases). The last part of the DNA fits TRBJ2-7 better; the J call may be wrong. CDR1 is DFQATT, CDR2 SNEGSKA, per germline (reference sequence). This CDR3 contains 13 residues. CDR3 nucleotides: TGCAGATCCGGGGAGCGCGTCTCCTACGAGCAGTACGTC. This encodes CRSGERVSYEQYV.